This T cell receptor (beta chain) was identified during a study of blood T cell repertoires in COVID-19. The CDR3 is made up of 17 amino acids. The germline V gene has CDR1 SGDLS and CDR2 YYNGEE. V dropped 0 bases and J dropped 5 bases, with 20 bases sitting between them. In the original workflow: Estimation of nucleated cell counts relied on the amplification of reference gene primers. Profiling relied on immunoSEQ multiplex PCR, and the TCRdb table lists in-frame clones only, not all of them. V and J calls and clone size are as listed in that table; D and trimming were resolved from the DNA. Among 50,000 to 80,000 clones, more than 75% were seen once, and the ten largest hold under 7%. This clone has just one count.

The specimen was peripheral blood. This TCR was recovered from a human donor in a cohort sampled during active COVID-19. The rearrangement uses TRBV9 and TRBJ2-5; maybe TRBD2 (7 bases). CDR3 bases: TGTGCCAGCAGCGTAGGGGTAGGGGGACTACAGGTGGAGACCCAGTACTTC. It is translated as CASSVGVGGLQVETQYF.